This T cell receptor beta chain was recovered during a study of response to subunit inactivated influenza vaccine. Each CDR3 protein gets one entry after TCRdb re-called the RT-PCR reads with MiXCR. The sample includes 500,000 to 700,000 distinct CDR3 sequences, 20% to 25% of them seen just once. This clonotype was observed once. Germline CDR1 is MNHEY and CDR2 is SVGEGT. This CDR3 is 16 amino acids long. The V gene end was trimmed by 5 bases and the J gene end by 8 bases; junction bases not matched to a gene: 15. A further study also used this sample, focusing on T cells expressing NK-cell markers. From that study: It was by 5'RACE template switching with UMIs that TCR beta cDNA was made. The study did not resolve the HCMV specificity of expanded NKG2C+ T cell clones.

This specimen was CD4+ T cells sorted from PBMCs, taken about 11 days after vaccination. The TCR originated in a man between 50 and 59 years old who received an inactivated influenza vaccine. The V gene is TRBV6-2 or TRBV6-3, the J gene TRBJ1-2; 9 nucleotides line up with TRBD1. CDR3 in amino acids: CASSHRMGQGRIGYTF. CDR3 bases: TGTGCCAGCAGTCATCGGATGGGACAGGGAAGGATAGGCTACACCTTC.